The clone carrying this TCR beta chain was seen only a few times. The target antigen is unknown. The ends lost 4 bases at V and 3 bases at J; junction bases unmatched: 9. The germline gives CDR1 ENHRY, CDR2 SYGVKD. The CDR3 consists of 16 residues. The data belong to a study of T cell repertoires in cytomegalovirus infection. In the study overall: CMV epitopes in the study were HLA-C-restricted (recently identified) and HLA-B-restricted (well studied). Both CMV infection and a matching HLA type were indicated by public TCR beta signatures.

TCRdb itself ran the reads through MiXCR, one entry per CDR3 protein. The table lists more than 300,000 distinct CDR3 sequences, about a third of them singletons. Whole-study findings and limits: Identification of carriers of CMV plus the relevant HLA was performed using cumulative public TCR beta family frequency. Dominating the ex vivo response were TCR beta clonotypes that were CMV-specific and HLA-C-restricted.

The chain is built from TRBV10-3 and TRBJ2-1, with 7 nucleotides matching TRBD2. This sample comprised cultured PBMCs, obtained from culture after CMV antigen stimulation. This sequence was found in a human donor in good health (CMV status not recorded). Some clones in this sample may be carry-over from other donors' samples. CDR3 nucleotide sequence: TGTGCCATCAGTGGATCCGCGGGAGCAAACTACAATGAGCAGTTCTTC. Protein sequence: CAISGSAGANYNEQFF.